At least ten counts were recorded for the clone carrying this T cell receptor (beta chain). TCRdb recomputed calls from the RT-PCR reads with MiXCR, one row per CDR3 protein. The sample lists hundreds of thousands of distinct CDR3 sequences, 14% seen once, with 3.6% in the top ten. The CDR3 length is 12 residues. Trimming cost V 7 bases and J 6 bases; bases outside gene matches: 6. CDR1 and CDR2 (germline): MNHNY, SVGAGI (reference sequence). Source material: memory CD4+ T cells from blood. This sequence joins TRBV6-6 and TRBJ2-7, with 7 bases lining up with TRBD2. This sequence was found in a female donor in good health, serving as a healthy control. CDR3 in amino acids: CASTVGRGEQYF. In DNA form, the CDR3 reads TGTGCCAGCACCGTGGGGAGGGGCGAGCAGTACTTC.